This TCR beta chain is from a study of T cells in lung cancer brain metastases. Profiled with immunoSEQ multiplex PCR; TCRdb holds only in-frame clones, not every one. Here the sample spans approximately 6,600 clones, roughly 88% being singletons. The CDR3 contains 15 residues. CDR1 is KGHSH and CDR2 is LQKENI in the germline V gene. Trimming pared 1 base from V and 0 bases from J, leaving 9 bases between. This clonotype was sampled from a man aged 50 or older with non-small cell lung cancer. The chain uses TRBV18 and TRBJ1-1; D unclear. Specimen: tumor tissue from the primary lung tumor. Written as DNA, the CDR3 is TGTGCCAGCTCACCACGAGAGGGTCTGAACACTGAAGCTTTCTTT. Translation gives CASSPREGLNTEAFF.